The 10 T cell receptor beta chains below all came from one sample that was sequenced in a study of tissue T cells after allogeneic stem cell transplantation. Method: immunoSEQ multiplex PCR; TCRdb's copy keeps in-frame clones and lacks some. In the table there are some 28,000 clones, over 75% of which are singletons. The sample consisted of blood, taken before transplantation. Every receptor here comes from a woman aged 18 to 50 who later had graft-versus-host disease after an allogeneic stem cell transplant.

The J gene is TRBJ2-7, the V gene TRBV6-2 or TRBV6-3; D is perhaps TRBD2 (5 bases). V was shortened by 8 bases and J by 1 base, with 24 bases between the two germline ends. Germline V gene lookup returns CDR1 MNHEY and CDR2 SVGEGT. The CDR3 spans 17 residues. CDR3 sequence reads: CASGHFPLLGSSYEQYF. The CDR3 DNA sequence: TGTGCCAGCGGCCATTTCCCTCTACTAGGCAGTTCCTACGAGCAGTACTTC.

The rearrangement links TRBV5-4 to TRBJ1-6, with TRBD1 matching over 8 bases. Germline CDR1 and CDR2: SGHNT and YYREEE (reference sequence). CDR3 size: 15 residues. V shed 4 bases and J 7 bases; nucleotides not matched to a gene: 7. Here the CDR3 reads CASSPRQGANSPLHF. CDR3 DNA sequence: TGTGCCAGCAGCCCCCGGCAGGGGGCGAATTCACCCCTCCACTTT. Combining the CDR3 with reference TRBV5-4 and TRBJ1-6 gives the whole variable domain ETGVTQSPTHLIKTRGQQVTLRCSSQSGHNTVSWYQQALGQGPQFIFQYYREEENGRGNFPPRFSGLQFPNYSSELNVNALELDDSALYLCASSPRQGANSPLHFGNGTRLTVT.

DNA of the CDR3: TGTGCCAGTAGTCTCGTCTTGGACAGCATGAACACTGAAGCTTTCTTT. Translated, it gives CASSLVLDSMNTEAFF. The genes are TRBV19 and TRBJ1-1, with D maybe TRBD1 (6 bases). The length of the CDR3 is 16 residues. V lost 5 bases to trimming and J lost 0 bases, with 16 bases between them. CDR1 and CDR2 from the germline V gene are LNHDA and SQIVND (reference sequence).

The rearrangement joins TRBV5-1 to TRBJ2-1; 7 positions match TRBD1. Germline-derived CDR1 and CDR2 are SGHRS and YFSETQ. CDR3 length: 15 amino acids. V lost 2 bases and J lost 2; bases outside the gene matches: 4. The CDR3 spells CASSFRDSAYNEQFF. In DNA, the CDR3 is TGCGCCAGCAGCTTCCGGGACAGTGCCTACAATGAGCAGTTCTTC.

This chain connects TRBV29-1 to TRBJ2-1; TRBD2 might be the D (5 bases). V lost 5 bases, J lost 8 bases, and 10 bases lay in between. The CDR3 totals 11 residues. CDR1 SQVTM and CDR2 ANQGSEA come from the germline V gene. Written as DNA, the CDR3 is TGCAGCGTTAAAACCGGGGATGAGCAGTTCTTC. This codes for CSVKTGDEQFF.

As concerns this clone: Other DNA sequences from this sample encode an identical CDR3 as well. V and J are TRBV29-1 and TRBJ1-2; D is unresolved. Looked up from germline, CDR1 is SQVTM and CDR2 is ANQGSEA. The germline V and J ends were trimmed by 3 bases and 2 bases, with 4 bases remaining between them. This CDR3 has 11 residues. CDR3 protein: CSVEGNYGYTF. CDR3 nucleotide sequence: TGCAGCGTTGAGGGAAACTATGGCTACACCTTC.

The V gene is TRBV4-2, the J gene TRBJ2-1, with TRBD1 identical over 8 bases. The germline gives CDR1 LGHNA, CDR2 YNFKEQ. The CDR3 is 16 residues long. Trimming removed 3 bases from V and 4 bases from J; junction bases left unmatched: 8. This CDR3 is CASSQGQVEEYNEQFF. CDR3 sequence (DNA): TGTGCCAGCAGCCAGGGACAGGTTGAGGAGTACAATGAGCAGTTCTTC.

The chain is built from TRBV4-1 and TRBJ2-4; D tentatively fits TRBD1 or TRBD2 (5 bases each). The V end was cut by 4 bases, the J end by 1 base, with 20 bases between. CDR1 is MGHRA and CDR2 is YSYEKL in the germline V gene. The CDR3 sequence is 18 residues long. The CDR3 here is CASSPGTVIGPAKNIQYF. The CDR3, as DNA: TGCGCCAGCAGCCCCGGGACCGTCATCGGGCCGGCCAAAAACATTCAGTACTTC.

V usage is TRBV4-1 and J usage is TRBJ2-5, with TRBD1 matching over 7 bases. Germline V gene sequence: CDR1 MGHRA, CDR2 YSYEKL. CDR3 size: 14 residues. After removal of 1 base from V and 1 base from J, the junction contained 0 bases not matched to a gene. The DNA of the CDR3 is TGCGCCAGCAGCCAAGGGGACAGCCAAGAGACCCAGTACTTC. Translation: CASSQGDSQETQYF.

The V and J genes are TRBV15 and TRBJ1-1; D not certain. Germline V gene data show CDR1 as LNHNV and CDR2 as YYDKDF (reference sequence). The CDR3 has 15 amino acids. The V and J ends lost 5 bases and 0 bases respectively, with 13 bases between them. In DNA, the CDR3 is TGTGCCACCAGCCAAGATGGGCGGTTGAACACTGAAGCTTTCTTT. Protein sequence: CATSQDGRLNTEAFF.